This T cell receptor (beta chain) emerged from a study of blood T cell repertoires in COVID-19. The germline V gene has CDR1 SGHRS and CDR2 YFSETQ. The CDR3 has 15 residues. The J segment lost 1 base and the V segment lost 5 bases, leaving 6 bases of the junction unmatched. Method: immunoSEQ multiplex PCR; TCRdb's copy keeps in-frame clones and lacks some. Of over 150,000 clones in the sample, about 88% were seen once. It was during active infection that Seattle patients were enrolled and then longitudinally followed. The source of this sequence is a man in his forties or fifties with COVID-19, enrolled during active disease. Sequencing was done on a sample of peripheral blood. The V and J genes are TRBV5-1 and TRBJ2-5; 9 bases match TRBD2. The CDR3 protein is CASRPAGGFQETQYF. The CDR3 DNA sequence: TGCGCCAGCAGGCCAGCGGGGGGCTTCCAAGAGACCCAGTACTTC.